One and the same sample provided the 23 T cell receptor beta chains below, sequenced in a study of cytomegalovirus exposure and HLA in healthy donors. The study ran its PCR with 60 Vbeta and 13 Jbeta primers. TCRdb keeps only in-frame clones here, not all; method: immunoSEQ multiplex PCR. The top ten hold 6% to 7.5% of the sample, which has about 160,000 clones, approximately 70% seen once. Sequencing was carried out using PBMCs. These receptors all come from a man between 40 and 49 years old in good health and CMV-seropositive.

V usage is TRBV10-3 and J usage is TRBJ2-3; 9 positions match TRBD2. Germline V gene sequence: CDR1 ENHRY, CDR2 SYGVKD. Germline trimming cut 1 base from V and 4 bases from J; bases unmatched to any gene: 6. The CDR3 is made up of 16 amino acids. The CDR3 DNA reads TGTGCCATCAGTGAGTTGTCTAGCGGGGTGGCAGATACGCAGTATTTT. It encodes CAISELSSGVADTQYF.

The chain uses TRBV15 and TRBJ1-4; 7 bases line up with TRBD1. V was pared by 0 bases and J by 4 bases, with 2 bases of the junction left unmatched. The CDR3 loop spans 15 amino acids. From germline, CDR1 is LNHNV and CDR2 YYDKDF (reference sequence). CDR3 amino acids: CATSRDRQGNEKLFF. The CDR3 DNA follows: TGTGCCACCAGCAGAGACAGACAGGGTAATGAAAAACTGTTTTTT.

This clone was seen a few times. The gene calls are TRBV6-1 and TRBJ1-4; D unresolved. This CDR3 has 15 residues. Germline CDR1 is MNHNS and CDR2 is SASEGT. V was cut by 6 bases and J by 0 bases, with 11 bases left in between. DNA for the CDR3: TGTGCCAGCAGCTTTACATCTTCAACTAATGAAAAACTGTTTTTT. Its protein is CASSFTSSTNEKLFF.

The chain is built from TRBV11-3 and TRBJ2-2; 10 bases line up with TRBD2. V gave up 2 bases and J gave up 3 bases; unmatched junction bases: 3. From germline, CDR1 is SGHNT and CDR2 YENEEA. The CDR3 totals 16 residues. DNA of the CDR3: TGTGCCAGCAGCTTAAGCGGGGGGGCTGACACCGGGGAGCTGTTTTTT. Translated, it gives CASSLSGGADTGELFF.

CDR3 in amino acids: CASSQIDRGPYNEQFF. CDR3 nucleotides: TGCGCCAGCAGTCAGATAGACAGGGGGCCCTACAATGAGCAGTTCTTC. The chain links TRBV23-1 to TRBJ2-1; TRBD1 matches 10 bases. TRBV23-1 is marked as an open reading frame, function uncertain. This CDR3 is built from 16 residues. The trim removed 3 bases at V and 2 bases at J, leaving 4 bases unmatched.

The gene calls are TRBV6-5 and TRBJ2-7; TRBD2 matches at 10 bases. The trim removed 5 bases at V and 2 bases at J, leaving 6 bases unmatched. This CDR3 has 15 amino acids. The germline V gene has CDR1 MNHEY and CDR2 SVGAGI. The CDR3 reads CASSTLAGATYEQYF. The CDR3 bases are TGTGCCAGCAGTACTCTAGCGGGGGCGACCTACGAGCAGTACTTC.

This clone was detected once. The chain combines TRBV12-5 with TRBJ1-2; 7 bases match TRBD1. The CDR3 length is 13 residues. V lost 6 bases, J lost 2 bases, and 3 bases stayed unmatched. In germline, CDR1 is LGHNT, CDR2 FRNRAP. CDR3 sequence: CASGQTGNYGYTF. CDR3 in DNA: TGTGCTAGTGGCCAGACAGGGAACTATGGCTACACCTTC.

The CDR3 reads CASSGGQAHNYGYTF. The DNA for the CDR3 is TGTGCCAGCAGTGGTGGACAGGCCCATAACTATGGCTACACCTTC. The rearrangement uses TRBV6-1 and TRBJ1-2; TRBD1 agrees at 7 bases. The V and J ends lost 4 bases and 1 base, in that order; junction bases with no gene match: 6. The V gene's germline CDR1 is MNHNS and CDR2 SASEGT. The CDR3 extends over 15 amino acids.

As regards this clone: Other DNA sequences within the sample encode an identical CDR3. This chain joins TRBV6-1 and TRBJ1-1; D is perhaps TRBD1 (6 bases). Germline CDR1 reads MNHNS; CDR2 reads SASEGT. The CDR3 sequence is 14 residues long. Between the trimmed V and J ends, which lost 4 bases and 6 bases, there was a span of 15 bases. CDR3 bases: TGTGCCAGCAGTGGCGTCAGGGGAGAATCTGAAGCTTTCTTT. As protein: CASSGVRGESEAFF.

In its sample, this clone was seen a few times. The chain has TRBV5-6 and TRBJ2-7, with D hard to call. This CDR3 is built from 15 residues. Trimming stripped 0 bases from V and 2 bases from J, with 12 bases between. Germline CDR1 SGHDT, CDR2 YYEEEE. The CDR3 DNA follows: TGTGCCAGCAGCTTGGCCCCGCACGGAGCCTACGAGCAGTACTTC. Protein sequence: CASSLAPHGAYEQYF.

This clone was detected only a few times. The rearrangement joins TRBV4-1 to TRBJ2-7, with D possibly being TRBD2 (6 bases). Germline CDR1 is MGHRA and CDR2 is YSYEKL. V was shortened by 8 bases and J by 5 bases, with 13 bases between the two germline ends. The CDR3 loop spans 12 amino acids. The CDR3 is CASPGESNEQYF. CDR3 nucleotide sequence: TGCGCCAGCCCGGGGGAGTCCAACGAGCAGTACTTC.

In this sample, this clone turned up a few times. CDR3: CASSPIFWTGKTDGYTF. DNA of the CDR3: TGTGCCAGCAGCCCTATTTTCTGGACAGGGAAGACGGATGGCTACACCTTC. The chain links TRBV9 to TRBJ1-2, with 8 bases identical to TRBD1. Germline V gene sequence: CDR1 SGDLS, CDR2 YYNGEE. V gave up 4 bases and J gave up 6 bases; unmatched junction bases: 17. The CDR3 covers 17 residues.

This chain links TRBV6-5 with TRBJ1-2; D possibly corresponds to TRBD1 (6 bases). CDR3 size: 14 residues. V lost 4 bases, J lost 6 bases, and 15 bases lay in between. Germline V gives CDR1 MNHEY, CDR2 SVGAGI. The CDR3 DNA reads as TGTGCCAGCAGTTTCTCCAGGGAGGGGGATGGCTACACCTTC. Amino acids: CASSFSREGDGYTF.

V is TRBV6-1 and J is TRBJ2-7; 7 nucleotides align to TRBD1. Germline V gives CDR1 MNHNS, CDR2 SASEGT. With 2 bases clipped from V and 5 bases from J, the junction kept 6 bases outside the gene matches. CDR3 length: 14 amino acids. Written as DNA, the CDR3 is TGTGCCAGCAGTGAAAGACAGGGTAGCCACGAGCAGTACTTC. Translated, it gives CASSERQGSHEQYF.

The chain is built from TRBV2 and TRBJ1-1; the D gene is possibly TRBD1 (6 bases). The V gene's germline CDR1 is SNHLY and CDR2 FYNNEI. Trimming shortened V by 7 bases and J by 4 bases, and 16 bases separated the two germline ends. The CDR3 covers 14 residues. The CDR3 is CASTDRGARTEAFF. CDR3 DNA sequence: TGTGCCAGCACCGATCGGGGGGCGCGCACTGAAGCTTTCTTT.

The rearrangement links TRBV5-4 to TRBJ2-2; D remains ambiguous. CDR1 SGHNT and CDR2 YYREEE come from the germline V gene (reference sequence). Trimming pared 0 bases from V and 8 bases from J, leaving 11 bases between. This CDR3 contains 14 residues. The CDR3 DNA reads TGTGCCAGCAGCTTGGCGGCAGGCCGAGGGGAGCTGTTTTTT. Encoded protein: CASSLAAGRGELFF.

This clone was observed a few times. This rearrangement joins TRBV10-3 to TRBJ2-5; D is uncertain. V dropped 4 bases and J dropped 4 bases, with 16 bases sitting between them. This CDR3 contains 15 residues. Germline CDR1 ENHRY, CDR2 SYGVKD. The CDR3 sequence is CAISGSAQSRETQYF. The CDR3 DNA reads TGTGCCATCAGTGGGTCAGCCCAATCACGAGAGACCCAGTACTTC.

The gene calls are TRBV15 and TRBJ2-1; 10 bases agree with TRBD1. Germline V gene sequence: CDR1 LNHNV, CDR2 YYDKDF (reference sequence). After removal of 3 bases from V and 8 bases from J, the junction contained 7 bases not matched to a gene. The CDR3 extends over 15 amino acids. The CDR3, as DNA: TGTGCCACCAGCAGGTCCTCGACAGGGGGCGATGAGCAGTTCTTC. Its protein is CATSRSSTGGDEQFF.

The V call is TRBV4-2, the J call TRBJ1-1; a possible D gene is TRBD1 (6 bases). CDR1 is LGHNA, CDR2 YNFKEQ, per germline. The CDR3 spans 14 residues. With 0 bases removed from V and 7 bases from J, the gap between germline ends came to 12 bases. CDR3 nucleotide sequence: TGTGCCAGCAGCCAAGATAAGGACAGCCATGAAGCTTTCTTT. It translates to CASSQDKDSHEAFF.

The V call is TRBV9, the J call TRBJ1-5; TRBD1 might be the D (6 bases). Trimming cost V 7 bases and J 2 bases, with 13 bases left between them. The CDR3 runs 14 residues. The germline CDR1 and CDR2 sequences are SGDLS and YYNGEE. CDR3 loop: CASGRGGGNQPQHF. The CDR3 DNA sequence: TGTGCCAGCGGACGAGGGGGAGGCAATCAGCCCCAGCATTTT.

The chain carries TRBV27 and TRBJ1-1; D not certain. The CDR3 consists of 13 residues. CDR1 MNHEY and CDR2 SMNVEV come from the germline V gene (reference sequence). With 4 bases removed from V and 7 bases from J, the gap between germline ends came to 13 bases. CDR3 loop: CASSSNMGVEAFF. As DNA, the CDR3 is TGTGCCAGCAGTTCGAACATGGGCGTTGAAGCTTTCTTT.

The J gene is TRBJ2-7, the V gene TRBV10-3; D is possibly TRBD2 (6 bases). This CDR3 contains 12 residues. Per the germline V gene, CDR1 is ENHRY and CDR2 is SYGVKD. The V end was cut by 2 bases, the J end by 7 bases, with 9 bases between. The chain's CDR3 is CAISEGRTEQYF. In DNA form, the CDR3 reads TGTGCCATCAGTGAGGGGAGGACAGAGCAGTACTTC.

This clone has just a few counts. This sequence joins TRBV14 and TRBJ2-7; 8 bases agree with TRBD2. After removal of 1 base from V and 6 bases from J, the junction contained 8 bases not matched to a gene. The V gene's germline CDR1 is SGHDN and CDR2 FVKESK. The length of the CDR3 is 15 residues. CDR3 sequence reads: CASSQAGGRKGEQYF. Here the CDR3 DNA reads TGTGCCAGCAGCCAAGCGGGGGGGCGCAAGGGCGAGCAGTACTTC.